A single sample gave rise to the 17 T cell receptor beta chains below, sequenced in a study of glioma-infiltrating T cells after dendritic cell vaccination. Time point defined: after dendritic cell vaccination, including at tumor progression/relapse. Assay used: immunoSEQ multiplex PCR; TCRdb lists only in-frame clones, some missing. Of some 110,000 clones detected, around 87% appear once; the ten largest clones hold around 2.6%. The sequencing here drew on blood, taken after dendritic cell vaccination. These receptors all come from a human donor with glioblastoma.

The chain links TRBV18 to TRBJ1-5; TRBD1 matches 7 bases. The J segment lost 7 bases and the V segment lost 6 bases, leaving 15 bases of the junction unmatched. The length of the CDR3 is 16 residues. From germline, CDR1 is KGHSH and CDR2 LQKENI. CDR3 loop: CASSLPPDRAHQPQHF. The CDR3 coding sequence is TGTGCCAGCTCGCTTCCCCCCGACAGGGCCCACCAGCCCCAGCATTTT.

This sequence joins TRBV6-5 and TRBJ2-2; D remains unclear. Germline-derived CDR1 and CDR2 are MNHEY and SVGAGI. Trimming pared 2 bases from V and 6 bases from J, leaving 4 bases between. The CDR3 length is 12 residues. The DNA of the CDR3 is TGTGCCAGCAGTTACCAGGCCGGGGAGCTGTTTTTT. Translated, it gives CASSYQAGELFF.

The V and J genes are TRBV5-6 and TRBJ2-1; tentatively, D is TRBD2 (5 bases). Germline-derived CDR1 and CDR2 are SGHDT and YYEEEE. This CDR3 contains 12 residues. V was cut by 3 bases and J by 10 bases, with 11 bases left in between. CDR3 protein: CASSSPPGEQFF. The CDR3 coding sequence is TGTGCCAGCAGCTCGCCACCGGGAGAGCAGTTCTTC.

The chain uses TRBV5-1 and TRBJ1-1; 7 positions agree with TRBD1. Germline V gives CDR1 SGHRS, CDR2 YFSETQ. After removal of 4 bases from V and 5 bases from J, the junction contained 5 bases not matched to a gene. The CDR3 length is 13 residues. The CDR3 region has the DNA TGCGCCAGCAGCAGGACAGGTGGGACTGAAGCTTTCTTT. This encodes CASSRTGGTEAFF.

In its sample, this clone was seen a few times. The chain joins TRBV4-2 to TRBJ2-7, with 7 nucleotides matching TRBD2. CDR3 length equals 12 residues. CDR1 is LGHNA, CDR2 YNFKEQ, per germline. J was trimmed by 7 bases and V by 4 bases; bases with no gene match: 4. CDR3 bases: TGTGCCAGCAGCCCCCCAGCGGGGGAGCAGTACTTC. It encodes CASSPPAGEQYF.

The chain is built from TRBV5-8 and TRBJ1-1; 7 bases map to TRBD1. Germline CDR1 and CDR2: SGHTS and YDEGEE. Losses at the gene ends were 4 bases for V and 0 bases for J; bases not matched to a gene: 9. The CDR3 spans 16 residues. The CDR3: CASSLRQGGMNTEAFF. In DNA, the CDR3 is TGTGCCAGCAGCCTGAGACAGGGTGGGATGAACACTGAAGCTTTCTTT.

The chain links TRBV7-8 to TRBJ2-7, with 8 bases aligning to TRBD1. The CDR3 length is 15 residues. The germline V gene encodes CDR1 SGHVS and CDR2 FQNEAQ. V gave up 0 bases and J gave up 4 bases; unmatched junction bases: 5. The CDR3 DNA follows: TGTGCCAGCAGCTTAGCGCTCCAGGGGGCGTACGAGCAGTACTTC. It is translated as CASSLALQGAYEQYF.

The DNA for the CDR3 is TGTGCCAGTAGTTTAACAGGGGTCGGCGGGAACACTGAAGCTTTCTTT. It is translated as CASSLTGVGGNTEAFF. The rearrangement uses TRBV19 and TRBJ1-1, with TRBD1 matching over 7 bases. After removal of 5 bases from V and 1 base from J, the junction contained 10 bases not matched to a gene. Germline V gives CDR1 LNHDA, CDR2 SQIVND (reference sequence). The CDR3 has 16 residues.

The V call is TRBV5-1, the J call TRBJ2-7; 9 nucleotides align to TRBD1. CDR3 size: 15 residues. V dropped 0 bases and J dropped 3; count of bases not matched to a gene: 4. Germline CDR1 is SGHRS and CDR2 is YFSETQ. The CDR3 spells CASSLEGTGLYEQYF. The CDR3 nucleotides read TGCGCCAGCAGCTTGGAGGGGACAGGGCTCTACGAGCAGTACTTC.

The chain uses TRBV19 and TRBJ2-1; D is uncertain. The CDR3 runs to 14 residues. The germline V and J ends were trimmed by 6 bases and 8 bases, with 17 bases remaining between them. In germline, CDR1 is LNHDA, CDR2 SQIVND (reference sequence). The CDR3 DNA follows: TGTGCCAGTAGCTATGGTCAAAGCTCTGATGAGCAGTTCTTC. It yields the protein CASSYGQSSDEQFF.

The chain links TRBV6-4 to TRBJ1-6; 7 bases are a match to TRBD1. The ends lost 6 bases at V and 5 bases at J; junction bases unmatched: 4. Germline CDR1 reads MRHNA; CDR2 reads SNTAGT. The length of the CDR3 is 14 residues. The DNA for the CDR3 is TGTGCCAGCAGCCGGGACAGAGATAATTCACCCCTCCACTTT. Translated, it gives CASSRDRDNSPLHF.

The rearrangement joins TRBV6-1 to TRBJ1-2; D is unresolved. The CDR3 has 13 amino acids. CDR1 MNHNS and CDR2 SASEGT come from the germline V gene. Trimming pared 4 bases from V and 3 bases from J, leaving 9 bases between. CDR3 nucleotides: TGTGCCAGCAGTGCTCGCCCGGACTATGGCTACACCTTC. It yields the protein CASSARPDYGYTF.

DNA of the CDR3: TGTGCCAGCCTTACAGGGGGTGATTCCTACGAGCAGTACTTC. Translation: CASLTGGDSYEQYF. The V call is TRBV6-1, the J call TRBJ2-7; 8 bases are a match to TRBD1. The CDR3 has 14 amino acids. Trimming took 8 bases from V and 1 from J; bases not matched to a gene: 7. Germline assignment: CDR1 MNHNS and CDR2 SASEGT.

This clone appeared a single time. The rearrangement links TRBV5-1 to TRBJ1-6; 11 bases map to TRBD1. With V trimmed by 1 base and J by 9 bases, 9 bases remained unmatched. CDR1 is SGHRS, CDR2 YFSETQ, per germline. The CDR3 contains 17 residues. The CDR3, as DNA: TGCGCCAGCAGCTTGACTCCCGCCGGGACAGGGGGTTCACCCCTCCACTTT. Translation gives CASSLTPAGTGGSPLHF.

The V and J genes are TRBV2 and TRBJ2-1; a possible D gene is TRBD2 (7 bases). The V end was cut by 6 bases, the J end by 8 bases, with 17 bases between. The CDR3 length is 14 residues. Germline V gene data show CDR1 as SNHLY and CDR2 as FYNNEI. The CDR3: CASSARGARDEQFF. In DNA form, the CDR3 reads TGTGCCAGCAGCGCACGGGGGGCCCGCGATGAGCAGTTCTTC.

The V gene is TRBV18, the J gene TRBJ2-1; D is possibly TRBD1 (5 bases). The CDR3 consists of 14 residues. Germline assignment: CDR1 KGHSH and CDR2 LQKENI. The V end lost 2 bases, the J end lost 1 base, and 6 bases lay between the germline ends. The CDR3 here is CASSPGASYNEQFF. CDR3 nucleotide sequence: TGTGCCAGCTCACCAGGGGCGTCCTACAATGAGCAGTTCTTC.

The chain is built from TRBV30 and TRBJ1-2, with D perhaps TRBD1 (5 bases). Trimming took 2 bases from V and 4 from J, leaving 14 bases between them. The CDR3 has 14 amino acids. CDR1 and CDR2 from the germline V gene are GTSNPN and SVGIG (reference sequence). CDR3 loop: CAWSYDRYPYGYTF. The CDR3 region has the DNA TGTGCCTGGAGTTATGACAGATACCCCTATGGCTACACCTTC.